This record covers a single TCR beta chain. This sample is drawn from a study of blood T cell repertoires in COVID-19. The overall study: Both acute and convalescent COVID-19 samples were obtained from the United States, Italy and Spain. Nucleic acid was either cDNA or gDNA, and it came from T cells, B-cell-depleted T cells, or PBMCs.

Original processing notes: Using reference gene primer amplification, nucleated cell counts were estimated. Using immunoSEQ multiplex PCR, the repertoire was profiled, and TCRdb retains in-frame clones only, with some absent. From that table come the V and J calls and clone size; the DNA was used to work out D and trimming. Of 100,000 to 110,000 clones listed, around 85% are singletons. The V and J ends lost 2 bases and 5 bases, in that order; junction bases with no gene match: 14. Germline assignment: CDR1 SGHVS and CDR2 FQNEAQ. The CDR3 covers 19 residues. The sequence came from a man in his fifties with active or convalescent COVID-19. The chain links TRBV7-8 to TRBJ2-1; TRBD2 aligns across 11 bases. The sequencing input was peripheral blood. CDR3 amino acids: CASSLLGLAGFRSDNEQFF. The DNA for the CDR3 is TGTGCCAGCAGCTTACTCGGACTAGCGGGTTTCCGCAGCGACAATGAGCAGTTCTTC. The full variable domain, with the rest looked up from reference TRBV7-8 and TRBJ2-1, is GAGVSQSPRYKVAKRGQDVALRCDPISGHVSLFWYQQALGQGPEFLTYFQNEAQLDKSGLPSDRFFAERPEGSVSTLKIQRTQQEDSAVYLCASSLLGLAGFRSDNEQFFGPGTRLTVL.